The source of this T cell receptor (beta chain) is a study of blood T cells in healthy people across ages. The authors ran a second PCR of about 7 to 12 cycles using a sample-barcoded 5' primer and a J-beta primer mix. Per-sample output comprised a minimum of 2.5 million paired-end reads containing CDR3. TCRdb reprocessed the 5' RACE reads via MiXCR and lists one record per CDR3 protein. Of roughly 800,000 distinct CDR3 sequences listed, 40% to 65% are singletons. This TCR came from a man aged 80 or over in good health. Sequencing was done on a sample of blood.

As DNA, the CDR3 is TGTGCCAGCTCACCACTAGCGGGATACCTCAATGAGCAGTTCTTC. It translates to CASSPLAGYLNEQFF. The rearrangement uses TRBV18 and TRBJ2-1; 8 bases fit TRBD2. Germline assignment: CDR1 KGHSH and CDR2 LQKENI. The CDR3 loop spans 15 amino acids. V dropped 1 base and J dropped 6; count of bases not matched to a gene: 5.